The source of this T cell receptor beta chain is a study of T cells in Graves' hyperthyroidism and ophthalmopathy. Trimming stripped 1 base from V and 4 bases from J, with 22 bases between. In germline, CDR1 is MGHDK, CDR2 SYGVNS. The CDR3 is 18 residues long. In this sample, this clonotype turned up many times. Amplification yielded TCR beta CDR3 regions, with RNA transcripts as the source. First-round RT-PCR with HTBI primers amplified the TCR CDR3 region. TCRdb ran MiXCR on the multiplex PCR reads and lists one entry per CDR3 protein. The data show around 350,000 distinct CDR3 sequences, with about 18% seen just once and about 4% held by the top ten.

This TCR was recovered from a woman between 18 and 29 years old with Graves' hyperthyroidism. Sequences were obtained from blood. The rearrangement joins TRBV25-1 to TRBJ1-1; D is possibly TRBD1 (5 bases). CDR3 in DNA: TGTGCCAGCAGTGAATTGGGCTCGTTGACCCCGAGGGGCACTGAAGCTTTCTTT. It translates to CASSELGSLTPRGTEAFF.